Listed below are T cell receptor beta chains from one sample, sequenced in a study of cytomegalovirus exposure and HLA in healthy donors. Some clones are missing from TCRdb's copy, which holds only in-frame ones; the method was immunoSEQ multiplex PCR. The sample yields roughly 180,000 clones, 82% seen once. Sequencing was carried out using PBMCs. The receptors come from a male donor in good health and CMV-seronegative. Each CDR3 is given with its conserved first and last residue. The D gene is left open where the match is weak. Only some rows state a clone size, as once, few, many or a class for expanded clones.

-	TRBJ1-4	TRBV7-9	-	CASSLSIPQGEKLFF	TGTGCCAGCAGCCTAAGTATCCCACAGGGAGAAAAACTGTTTTTT
TRBD1	TRBJ1-1	TRBV6-1	-	CASSVRTGGRDTEAFF	TGTGCCAGCAGTGTGCGGACAGGGGGACGAGACACTGAAGCTTTCTTT
TRBD2	TRBJ2-1	TRBV5-4	-	CASSPGTSGYNEQFF	TGTGCCAGCAGCCCAGGGACTAGCGGATACAATGAGCAGTTCTTC
-	TRBJ1-2	TRBV19	-	CASTQEPNYGYTF	TGTGCCAGTACTCAGGAACCTAACTATGGCTACACCTTC
-	TRBJ2-3	TRBV14	-	CASSLGRLAPQYF	TGTGCCAGCAGCCTAGGGAGGCTAGCGCCGCAGTATTTT
TRBD2	TRBJ2-1	TRBV5-1	-	CASSSRLAGMYNEQFF	TGCGCCAGCAGCTCGAGACTAGCGGGGATGTACAATGAGCAGTTCTTC
TRBD2	TRBJ2-5	TRBV28	-	CASNPGGSEETQYF	TGTGCCAGCAACCCCGGGGGGTCGGAAGAGACCCAGTACTTC
TRBD2	TRBJ2-1	TRBV30	-	CAWSDLSGISNEQFF	TGTGCCTGGAGTGATCTGAGCGGGATCAGCAATGAGCAGTTCTTC
-	TRBJ1-1	TRBV9	-	CASSVGSSGFGEAFF	TGTGCCAGCAGCGTAGGGTCCTCGGGATTCGGTGAAGCTTTCTTT
-	TRBJ2-5	TRBV9	-	CASSVTTAQETQYF	TGTGCCAGCAGCGTAACGACAGCCCAAGAGACCCAGTACTTC
TRBD2	TRBJ2-7	TRBV4-1	-	CASSQGAGGPPYEQYF	TGCGCCAGCAGCCAAGGAGCGGGAGGGCCGCCCTACGAGCAGTACTTC
-	TRBJ1-6	TRBV11-2	-	CASSLQKNSPLHF	TGTGCCAGCAGCTTGCAGAAAAATTCACCCCTCCACTTT
TRBD1	TRBJ1-6	TRBV18	-	CASSRSTGQGVVSPLHF	TGTGCCAGCTCACGCTCCACCGGACAGGGCGTTGTTTCACCCCTCCACTTT
TRBD2	TRBJ2-3	TRBV27	-	CASSLAAGGATDTQYF	TGTGCCAGCAGTTTAGCAGCGGGGGGAGCCACAGATACGCAGTATTTT
TRBD1	TRBJ1-1	TRBV7-3	-	CASSFTGGPEAFF	TGTGCCAGCAGCTTTACAGGGGGCCCAGAAGCTTTCTTT
-	TRBJ1-2	TRBV2	-	CASAGRTNYGYTF	TGTGCCAGCGCGGGACGGACTAACTATGGCTACACCTTC
-	TRBJ1-5	TRBV19	once	CASSQTGDNQPQHF	TGTGCCAGTAGTCAAACGGGGGACAATCAGCCCCAGCATTTT
-	TRBJ1-4	TRBV29-1	once	CSVAGTTNEKLFF	TGCAGCGTTGCAGGTACAACTAATGAAAAACTGTTTTTT
-	TRBJ2-7	TRBV18	-	CASSPDSYEQYF	TGTGCCAGCTCACCTGACTCCTACGAGCAGTACTTC
-	TRBJ1-1	TRBV5-5	-	CASSSRWSVNTEAFF	TGTGCCAGCAGCTCGAGGTGGTCGGTGAACACTGAAGCTTTCTTT
-	TRBJ2-7	TRBV19	-	CASTGSSYEQYF	TGTGCCAGCACAGGGAGCTCCTACGAGCAGTACTTC
TRBD1	TRBJ2-7	TRBV14	-	CASSPGQGTYEQYF	TGTGCCAGCAGCCCAGGACAGGGGACCTACGAGCAGTACTTC
TRBD1	TRBJ2-3	TRBV18	-	CASSLQGAGSTDTQYF	TGTGCCAGCTCACTCCAGGGGGCTGGTTCCACAGATACGCAGTATTTT
TRBD1	TRBJ2-1	TRBV5-1	-	CASSLLQGEGNEQFF	TGCGCCAGCAGCTTGCTCCAGGGGGAAGGGAATGAGCAGTTCTTC
-	TRBJ1-1	TRBV5-8	-	CASSLWQNTEAFF	TGTGCCAGCAGCTTGTGGCAGAACACTGAAGCTTTCTTT
TRBD2	TRBJ2-1	TRBV27	-	CASSQRGTSYNEQFF	TGTGCCAGCAGTCAGCGGGGGACCTCCTACAATGAGCAGTTCTTC
TRBD1	TRBJ2-5	TRBV19	-	CASSIRGQVQETQYF	TGTGCCAGTAGCATTAGGGGACAGGTCCAAGAGACCCAGTACTTC
-	TRBJ2-3	TRBV19	-	CASSIDPGETTDTQYF	TGTGCCAGTAGTATAGACCCGGGAGAGACCACAGATACGCAGTATTTT
-	TRBJ2-1	TRBV19	-	CASTTPGHYNEQFF	TGTGCCAGTACCACGCCGGGACATTACAATGAGCAGTTCTTC
-	TRBJ2-7	TRBV7-2	few	CASSWGQGSYEQYF	TGTGCCAGCAGCTGGGGTCAGGGGTCCTACGAGCAGTACTTC